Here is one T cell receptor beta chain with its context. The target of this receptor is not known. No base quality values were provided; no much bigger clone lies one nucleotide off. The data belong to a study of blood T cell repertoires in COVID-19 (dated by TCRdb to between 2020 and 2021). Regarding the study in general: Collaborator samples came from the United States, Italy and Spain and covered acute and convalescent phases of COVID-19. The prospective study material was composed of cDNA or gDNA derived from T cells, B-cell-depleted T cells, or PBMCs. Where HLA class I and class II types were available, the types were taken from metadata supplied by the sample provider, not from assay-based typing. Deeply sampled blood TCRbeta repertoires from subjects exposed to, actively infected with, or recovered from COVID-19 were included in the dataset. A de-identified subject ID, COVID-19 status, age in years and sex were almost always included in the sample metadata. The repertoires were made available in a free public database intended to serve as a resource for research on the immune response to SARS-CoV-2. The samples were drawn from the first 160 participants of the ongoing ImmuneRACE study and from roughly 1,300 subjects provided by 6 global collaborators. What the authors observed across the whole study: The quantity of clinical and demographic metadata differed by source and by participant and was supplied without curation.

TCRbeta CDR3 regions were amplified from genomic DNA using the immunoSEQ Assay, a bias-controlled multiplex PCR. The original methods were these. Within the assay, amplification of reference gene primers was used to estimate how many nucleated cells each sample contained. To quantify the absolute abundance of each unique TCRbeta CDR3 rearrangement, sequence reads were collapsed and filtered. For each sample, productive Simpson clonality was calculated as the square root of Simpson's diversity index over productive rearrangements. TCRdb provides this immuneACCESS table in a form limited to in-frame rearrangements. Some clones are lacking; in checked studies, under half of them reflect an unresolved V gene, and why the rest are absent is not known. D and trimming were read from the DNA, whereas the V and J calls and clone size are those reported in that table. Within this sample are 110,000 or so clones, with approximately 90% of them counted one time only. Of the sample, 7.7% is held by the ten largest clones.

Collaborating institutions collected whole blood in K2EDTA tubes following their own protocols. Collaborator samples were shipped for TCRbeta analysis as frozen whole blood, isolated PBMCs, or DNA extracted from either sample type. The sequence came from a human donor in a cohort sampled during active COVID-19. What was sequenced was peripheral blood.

The sequence in DNA is TGTGCCAGCAGTTACTCAGCGGGGGCCTACAATGAGCAGTTCTTC. This translates into CASSYSAGAYNEQFF. The rearrangement combines TRBV6-5 with TRBJ2-1, and 8 bases in between align with TRBD2. The CDR3 has 15 amino acids, counting the end cysteine and phenylalanine. The entry retains the CDR3 DNA only, 45 bases that are in frame from base 1. Based on the germline V gene, the CDR1 and CDR2 sequences are MNHEY and SVGAGI. Compared with germline, V lacks 0 bases and J lacks 2 bases; bases without a gene match: 0.